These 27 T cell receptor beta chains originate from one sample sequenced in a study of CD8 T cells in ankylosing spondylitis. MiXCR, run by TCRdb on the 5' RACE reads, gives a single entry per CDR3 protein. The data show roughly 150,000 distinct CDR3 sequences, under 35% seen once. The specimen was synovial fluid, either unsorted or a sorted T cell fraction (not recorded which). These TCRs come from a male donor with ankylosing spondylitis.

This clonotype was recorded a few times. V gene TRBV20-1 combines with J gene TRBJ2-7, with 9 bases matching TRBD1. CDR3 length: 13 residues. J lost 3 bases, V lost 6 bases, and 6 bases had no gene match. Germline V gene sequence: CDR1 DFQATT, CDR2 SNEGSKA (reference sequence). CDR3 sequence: CSALPDRGYEQYF. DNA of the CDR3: TGCAGTGCCCTTCCGGACAGGGGCTACGAGCAGTACTTC.

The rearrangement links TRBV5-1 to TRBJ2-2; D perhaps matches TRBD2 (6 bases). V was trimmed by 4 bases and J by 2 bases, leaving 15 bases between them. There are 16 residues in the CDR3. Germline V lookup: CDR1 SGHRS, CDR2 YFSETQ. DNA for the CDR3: TGCGCCAGCAGCCCCGGCGGGACGATTAACACCGGGGAGCTGTTTTTT. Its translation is CASSPGGTINTGELFF. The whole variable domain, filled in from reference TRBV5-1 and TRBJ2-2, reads KAGVTQTPRYLIKTRGQQVTLSCSPISGHRSVSWYQQTPGQGLQFLFEYFSETQRNKGNFPGRFSGRQFSNSRSEMNVSTLELGDSALYLCASSPGGTINTGELFFGEGSRLTVL.

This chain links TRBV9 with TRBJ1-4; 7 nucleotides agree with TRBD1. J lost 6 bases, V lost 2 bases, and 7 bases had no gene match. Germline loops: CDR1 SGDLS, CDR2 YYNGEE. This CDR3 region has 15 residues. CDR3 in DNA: TGTGCCAGCAGCGTCCGACAGGGATTCGATGAAAAACTGTTTTTT. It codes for CASSVRQGFDEKLFF.

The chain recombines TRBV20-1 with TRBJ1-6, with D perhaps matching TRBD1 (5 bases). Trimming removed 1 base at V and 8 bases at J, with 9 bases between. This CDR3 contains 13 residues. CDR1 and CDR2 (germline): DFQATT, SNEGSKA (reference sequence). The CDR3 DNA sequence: TGCAGTGCTAGAGGACAGTTAGATTCACCCCTCCACTTT. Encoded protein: CSARGQLDSPLHF.

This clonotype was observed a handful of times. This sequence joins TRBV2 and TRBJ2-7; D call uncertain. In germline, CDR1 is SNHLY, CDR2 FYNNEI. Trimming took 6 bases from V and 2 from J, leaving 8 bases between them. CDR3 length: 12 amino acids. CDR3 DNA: TGTGCCAGCAGCGTCGGAACCTACGAGCAGTACTTC. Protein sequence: CASSVGTYEQYF.

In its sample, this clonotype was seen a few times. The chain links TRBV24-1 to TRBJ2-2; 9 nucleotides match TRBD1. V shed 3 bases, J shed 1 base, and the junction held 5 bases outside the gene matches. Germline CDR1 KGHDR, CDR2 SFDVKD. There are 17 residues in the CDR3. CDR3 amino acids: CATSDKHRGLNTGELFF. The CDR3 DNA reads TGTGCCACCAGTGATAAACACAGGGGGCTGAACACCGGGGAGCTGTTTTTT.

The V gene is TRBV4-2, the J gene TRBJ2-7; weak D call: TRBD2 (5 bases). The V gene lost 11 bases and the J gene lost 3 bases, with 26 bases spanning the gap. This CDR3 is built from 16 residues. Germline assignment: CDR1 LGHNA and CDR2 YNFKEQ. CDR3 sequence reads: CARNQDRGDGDYEQYF. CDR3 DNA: TGTGCCCGCAACCAAGATCGGGGAGACGGAGACTACGAGCAGTACTTC.

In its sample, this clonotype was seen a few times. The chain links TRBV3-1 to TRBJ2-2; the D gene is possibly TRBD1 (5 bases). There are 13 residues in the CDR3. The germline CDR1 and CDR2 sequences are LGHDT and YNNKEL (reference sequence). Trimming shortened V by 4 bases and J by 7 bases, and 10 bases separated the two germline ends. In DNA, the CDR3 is TGTGCCAGCAGCCTCAGGGTGCACGGGGAGCTGTTTTTT. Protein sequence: CASSLRVHGELFF.

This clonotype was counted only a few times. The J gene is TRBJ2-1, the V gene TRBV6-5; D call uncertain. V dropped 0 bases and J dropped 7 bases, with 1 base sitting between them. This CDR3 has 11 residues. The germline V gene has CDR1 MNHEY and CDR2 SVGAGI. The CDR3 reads CASSYSNEQFF. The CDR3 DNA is TGTGCCAGCAGTTACTCGAATGAGCAGTTCTTC.

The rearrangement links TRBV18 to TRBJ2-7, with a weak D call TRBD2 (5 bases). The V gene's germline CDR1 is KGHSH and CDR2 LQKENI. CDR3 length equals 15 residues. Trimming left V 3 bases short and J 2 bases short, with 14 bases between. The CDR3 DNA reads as TGTGCCAGCTCACCCGGGCCGGGATCGCCCTACGAGCAGTACTTC. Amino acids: CASSPGPGSPYEQYF.

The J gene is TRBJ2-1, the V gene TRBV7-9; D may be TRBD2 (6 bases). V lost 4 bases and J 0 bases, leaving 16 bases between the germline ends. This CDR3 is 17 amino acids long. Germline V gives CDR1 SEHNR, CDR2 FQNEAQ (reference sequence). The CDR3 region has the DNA TGTGCCAGCAGCTCCCCCGGAGGGGCCAGCTCCTACAATGAGCAGTTCTTC. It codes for CASSSPGGASSYNEQFF. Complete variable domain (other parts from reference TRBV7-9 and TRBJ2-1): DTGVSQNPRHKITKRGQNVTFRCDPISEHNRLYWYRQTLGQGPEFLTYFQNEAQLEKSRLLSDRFSAERPKGSFSTLEIQRTEQGDSAMYLCASSSPGGASSYNEQFFGPGTRLTVL.

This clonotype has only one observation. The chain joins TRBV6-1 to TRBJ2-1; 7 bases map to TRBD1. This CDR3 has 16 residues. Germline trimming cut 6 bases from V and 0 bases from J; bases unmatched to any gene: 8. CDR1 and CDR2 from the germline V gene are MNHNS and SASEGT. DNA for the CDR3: TGTGCCAGCAGGAACCGGGACAGCAGCTCCTACAATGAGCAGTTCTTC. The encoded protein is CASRNRDSSSYNEQFF.

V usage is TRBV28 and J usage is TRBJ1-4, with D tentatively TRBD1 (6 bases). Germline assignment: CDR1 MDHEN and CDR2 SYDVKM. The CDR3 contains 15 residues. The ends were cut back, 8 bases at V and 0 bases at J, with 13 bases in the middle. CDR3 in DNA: TGTGCCAGCCTGACAGGCACCGCAACTAATGAAAAACTGTTTTTT. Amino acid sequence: CASLTGTATNEKLFF.

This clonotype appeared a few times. This CDR3 is CASSLAWRVGNQPQHF. DNA of the CDR3: TGTGCCAGCAGTTTAGCGTGGAGGGTTGGCAATCAGCCCCAGCATTTT. The chain uses TRBV12-3 or TRBV12-4 and TRBJ1-5; unclear D gene. The V gene lost 0 bases and the J gene lost 2 bases, with 11 bases spanning the gap. The CDR3 runs 16 residues.

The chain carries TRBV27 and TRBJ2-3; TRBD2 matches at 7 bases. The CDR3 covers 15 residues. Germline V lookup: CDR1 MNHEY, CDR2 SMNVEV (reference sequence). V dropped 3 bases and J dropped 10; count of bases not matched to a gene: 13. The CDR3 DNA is TGTGCCAGCAGTTTTACCGGGACTAACCCCTTTCCGCAGTATTTT. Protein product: CASSFTGTNPFPQYF.

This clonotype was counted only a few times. Here the CDR3 reads CASSTLSGRASYNEQFF. The DNA for the CDR3 is TGTGCCAGCTCAACCCTTAGCGGGAGGGCGTCCTACAATGAGCAGTTCTTC. The chain has TRBV18 and TRBJ2-1; 11 bases map to TRBD2. CDR1 is KGHSH and CDR2 is LQKENI in the germline V gene. The CDR3 has 17 residues. V lost 5 bases and J lost 1; bases outside the gene matches: 7.

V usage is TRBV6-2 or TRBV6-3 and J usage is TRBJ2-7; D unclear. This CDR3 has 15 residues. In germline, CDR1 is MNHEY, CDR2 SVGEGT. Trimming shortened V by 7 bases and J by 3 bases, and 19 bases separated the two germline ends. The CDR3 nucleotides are TGTGCCAGCACCAAGGACGATGGGTCCGACTACGAGCAGTACTTC. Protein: CASTKDDGSDYEQYF.

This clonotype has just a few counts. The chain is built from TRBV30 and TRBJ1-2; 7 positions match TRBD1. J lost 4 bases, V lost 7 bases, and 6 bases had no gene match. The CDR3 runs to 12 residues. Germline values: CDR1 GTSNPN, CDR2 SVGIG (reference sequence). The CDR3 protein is CASNRGSYGYTF. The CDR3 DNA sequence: TGTGCCTCTAACAGGGGAAGCTATGGCTACACCTTC.

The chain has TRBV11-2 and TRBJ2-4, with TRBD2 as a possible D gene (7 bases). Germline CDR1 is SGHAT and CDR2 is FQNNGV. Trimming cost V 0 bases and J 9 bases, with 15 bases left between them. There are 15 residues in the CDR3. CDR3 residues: CASSLEEGGVFIQYF. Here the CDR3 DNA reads TGTGCCAGCAGCTTAGAGGAGGGGGGGGTTTTCATTCAGTACTTC.

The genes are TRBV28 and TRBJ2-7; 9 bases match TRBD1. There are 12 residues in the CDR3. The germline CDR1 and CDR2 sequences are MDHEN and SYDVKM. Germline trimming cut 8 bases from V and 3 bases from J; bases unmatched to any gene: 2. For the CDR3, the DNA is TGTGCCAGCCAGGACAGGGGCTACGAGCAGTACTTC. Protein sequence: CASQDRGYEQYF.

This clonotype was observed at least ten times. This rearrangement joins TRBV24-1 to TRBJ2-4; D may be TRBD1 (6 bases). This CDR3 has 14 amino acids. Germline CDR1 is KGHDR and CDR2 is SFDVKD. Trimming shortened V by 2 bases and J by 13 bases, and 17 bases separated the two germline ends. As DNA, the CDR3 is TGTGCCACCAGTGATTCCCACAGGGTAGGGGCGCAGTACTTC. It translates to CATSDSHRVGAQYF.

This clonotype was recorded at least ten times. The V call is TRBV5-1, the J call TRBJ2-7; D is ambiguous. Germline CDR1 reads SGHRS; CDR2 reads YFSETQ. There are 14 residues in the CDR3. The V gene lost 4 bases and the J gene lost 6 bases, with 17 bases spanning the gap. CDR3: CASSEAATSGEQYF. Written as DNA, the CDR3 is TGCGCCAGCAGCGAGGCGGCTACCAGTGGCGAGCAGTACTTC.

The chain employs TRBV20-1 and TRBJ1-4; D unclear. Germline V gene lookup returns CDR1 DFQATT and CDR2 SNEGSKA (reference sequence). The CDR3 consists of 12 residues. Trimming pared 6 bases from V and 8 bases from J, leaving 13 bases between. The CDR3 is CSALGGVEKLFF. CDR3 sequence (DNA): TGCAGTGCCCTTGGAGGAGTAGAAAAACTGTTTTTT.

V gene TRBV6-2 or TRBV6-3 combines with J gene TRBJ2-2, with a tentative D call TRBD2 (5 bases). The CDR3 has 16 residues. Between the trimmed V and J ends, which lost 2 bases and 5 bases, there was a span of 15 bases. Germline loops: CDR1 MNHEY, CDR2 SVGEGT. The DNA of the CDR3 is TGTGCCAGCAGTTACCCCCCCAGCGGTCGAACCGGGGAGCTGTTTTTT. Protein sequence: CASSYPPSGRTGELFF.

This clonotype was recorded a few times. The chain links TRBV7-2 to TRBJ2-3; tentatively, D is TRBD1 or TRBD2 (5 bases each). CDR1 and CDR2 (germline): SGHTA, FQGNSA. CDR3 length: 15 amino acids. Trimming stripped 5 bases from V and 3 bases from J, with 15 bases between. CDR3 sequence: CASSQGWGKTDTQYF. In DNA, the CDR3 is TGTGCCAGCAGCCAGGGTTGGGGGAAGACAGATACGCAGTATTTT.

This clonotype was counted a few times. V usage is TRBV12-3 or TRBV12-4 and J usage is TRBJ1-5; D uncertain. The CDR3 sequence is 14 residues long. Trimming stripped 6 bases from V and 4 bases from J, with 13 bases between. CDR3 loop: CASSTGFGNQPQHF. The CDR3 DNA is TGTGCCAGCAGCACGGGATTTGGGAATCAGCCCCAGCATTTT.

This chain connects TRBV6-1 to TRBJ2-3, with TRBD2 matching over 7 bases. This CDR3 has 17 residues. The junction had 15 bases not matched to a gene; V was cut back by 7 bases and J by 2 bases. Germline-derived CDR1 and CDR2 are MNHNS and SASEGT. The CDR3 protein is CASKPTAGGIFTDTQYF. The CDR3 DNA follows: TGTGCCAGCAAACCCACGGCCGGGGGGATCTTCACAGATACGCAGTATTTT.